The 13 T cell receptor beta chains presented below share a single source sample, sequenced in a study of technical replicates of blood from several donors. The data were produced by immunoSEQ multiplex PCR, yet TCRdb's version contains in-frame clones alone and is incomplete. The sample includes 75,000 to 95,000 clones, 75% to 95% seen only once; the top ten take 0.27%. The sequenced material came from T cells isolated from PBMCs. These receptor sequences come from a human donor in good health.

The CDR3 loop reads CASSRTGENTEAFF. The CDR3 region has the DNA TGCGCCAGCAGCCGTACAGGTGAGAACACTGAAGCTTTCTTT. The chain uses TRBV5-1 and TRBJ1-1; tentatively, D is TRBD1 (5 bases). The germline V gene encodes CDR1 SGHRS and CDR2 YFSETQ. CDR3 size: 14 residues. V was trimmed by 4 bases and J by 1 base, leaving 11 bases between them.

The chain employs TRBV30 and TRBJ1-4; possibly TRBD1 for D (5 bases). The CDR3 extends over 14 amino acids. Germline CDR1 is GTSNPN and CDR2 is SVGIG (reference sequence). Between the trimmed V and J ends, which lost 3 bases and 2 bases, there was a span of 10 bases. The CDR3 region has the DNA TGTGCCTGGAGCCGGACATATACTAATGAAAAACTGTTTTTT. It yields the protein CAWSRTYTNEKLFF.

The chain couples TRBV11-3 to TRBJ2-7; maybe TRBD2 (5 bases). The V gene lost 3 bases and the J gene lost 2 bases, with 8 bases spanning the gap. Germline V gene sequence: CDR1 SGHNT, CDR2 YENEEA. The CDR3 extends over 13 amino acids. The CDR3 bases are TGTGCCAGCAGCTTCGGGGAGACCTACGAGCAGTACTTC. Amino acid sequence: CASSFGETYEQYF.

V usage is TRBV29-1 and J usage is TRBJ2-2, with D possibly matching TRBD1 (7 bases). The V gene's germline CDR1 is SQVTM and CDR2 ANQGSEA. Trimming took 4 bases from V and 6 from J, leaving 12 bases between them. The CDR3 sequence is 13 residues long. CDR3 in amino acids: CSVGGDRSGELFF. The CDR3 DNA sequence: TGCAGCGTTGGCGGGGACAGATCCGGGGAGCTGTTTTTT.

The V call is TRBV28, the J call TRBJ2-7; D is perhaps TRBD1 (6 bases). CDR1 is MDHEN, CDR2 SYDVKM, per germline. The CDR3 length is 17 residues. Trimming removed 4 bases at V and 4 bases at J, with 23 bases between. The CDR3 loop reads CASSSPGAIRPFYEQYF. CDR3 sequence (DNA): TGTGCCAGCAGTTCCCCAGGGGCCATTAGACCTTTTTACGAGCAGTACTTC. Using reference TRBV28 and TRBJ2-7 for the parts outside the CDR3, the full variable domain is DVKVTQSSRYLVKRTGEKVFLECVQDMDHENMFWYRQDPGLGLRLIYFSYDVKMKEKGDIPEGYSVSREKKERFSLILESASTNQTSMYLCASSSPGAIRPFYEQYFGPGTRLTVT.

This clone was observed a few times. V usage is TRBV4-2 and J usage is TRBJ2-2, with 8 bases identical to TRBD1. The junction had 16 bases not matched to a gene; V was cut back by 3 bases and J by 13 bases. Germline values: CDR1 LGHNA, CDR2 YNFKEQ. The CDR3 has 16 residues. CDR3 protein: CASSQDRAGIYGVLFF. CDR3 DNA sequence: TGTGCCAGCAGCCAGGACAGGGCGGGGATTTACGGTGTGCTGTTTTTT.

The chain carries TRBV9 and TRBJ2-1, with 9 nucleotides matching TRBD2. J was trimmed by 9 bases and V by 4 bases; bases with no gene match: 14. The CDR3 consists of 16 residues. The germline CDR1 and CDR2 sequences are SGDLS and YYNGEE. DNA for the CDR3: TGTGCCAGCAGCACCGGGGGGGGGACTAGCTTAGGTGAGCAGTTCTTC. This encodes CASSTGGGTSLGEQFF.

The chain employs TRBV29-1 and TRBJ1-1, with D hard to call. Trimming left V 3 bases short and J 4 bases short, with 12 bases between. Looked up from germline, CDR1 is SQVTM and CDR2 is ANQGSEA. The CDR3 spans 13 residues. The DNA of the CDR3 is TGCAGCGTTGAGGGCCGGATGAGCACTGAAGCTTTCTTT. Amino acids: CSVEGRMSTEAFF.

The gene calls are TRBV4-1 and TRBJ2-1; possible D gene TRBD1, 5 bases. CDR1 is MGHRA and CDR2 is YSYEKL in the germline V gene. The V end was cut by 0 bases, the J end by 9 bases, with 6 bases between. This CDR3 region has 12 residues. CDR3: CASSQEGLEQFF. CDR3 in DNA: TGCGCCAGCAGCCAAGAGGGGCTTGAGCAGTTCTTC.

The rearrangement joins TRBV2 to TRBJ2-5, with 7 bases matching TRBD2. The CDR3 extends over 16 amino acids. Germline trimming cut 2 bases from V and 5 bases from J; bases unmatched to any gene: 11. Looked up from germline, CDR1 is SNHLY and CDR2 is FYNNEI. Here the CDR3 DNA reads TGTGCCAGCAGTGAAAGTGTGGCTAGCGGAGGGGAGACCCAGTACTTC. It translates to CASSESVASGGETQYF.

The rearrangement joins TRBV28 to TRBJ2-2; 7 bases agree with TRBD1. CDR3 size: 14 residues. Germline CDR1 and CDR2: MDHEN and SYDVKM. J lost 6 bases, V lost 4 bases, and 5 bases had no gene match. The CDR3 nucleotides read TGTGCCAGCAGTTCAATGCAGGGGGCCGGGGAGCTGTTTTTT. Its translation is CASSSMQGAGELFF. Supplemented by reference TRBV28 and TRBJ2-2, the full variable domain reads DVKVTQSSRYLVKRTGEKVFLECVQDMDHENMFWYRQDPGLGLRLIYFSYDVKMKEKGDIPEGYSVSREKKERFSLILESASTNQTSMYLCASSSMQGAGELFFGEGSRLTVL.

DNA of the CDR3: TGTGCCAGCAGCGTAGAGGCCGGCGGGGGTGGCTACAATGAGCAGTTCTTC. Its translation is CASSVEAGGGGYNEQFF. This sequence joins TRBV9 and TRBJ2-1; 7 bases are a match to TRBD2. Looked up from germline, CDR1 is SGDLS and CDR2 is YYNGEE. The CDR3 loop spans 17 amino acids. V lost 0 bases to trimming and J lost 3 bases; unmatched junction nucleotides: 9.

The rearrangement uses TRBV5-4 and TRBJ2-1, with 7 bases matching TRBD1. With 4 bases clipped from V and 2 bases from J, the junction kept 12 bases outside the gene matches. Germline loops: CDR1 SGHNT, CDR2 YYREEE (reference sequence). CDR3 length: 17 residues. The CDR3 DNA is TGTGCCAGCAGCCCGGGACAGTTAAGACAAACCTACAATGAGCAGTTCTTC. It translates to CASSPGQLRQTYNEQFF.